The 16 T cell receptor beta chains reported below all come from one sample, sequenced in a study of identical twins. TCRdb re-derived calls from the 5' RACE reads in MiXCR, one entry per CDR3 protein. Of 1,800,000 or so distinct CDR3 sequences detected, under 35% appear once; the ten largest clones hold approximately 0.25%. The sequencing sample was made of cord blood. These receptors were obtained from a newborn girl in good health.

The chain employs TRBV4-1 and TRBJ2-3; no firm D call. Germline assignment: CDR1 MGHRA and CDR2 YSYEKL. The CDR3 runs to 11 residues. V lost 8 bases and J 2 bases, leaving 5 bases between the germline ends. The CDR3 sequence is CASWVTDTQYF. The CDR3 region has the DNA TGCGCCAGCTGGGTCACAGATACGCAGTATTTT.

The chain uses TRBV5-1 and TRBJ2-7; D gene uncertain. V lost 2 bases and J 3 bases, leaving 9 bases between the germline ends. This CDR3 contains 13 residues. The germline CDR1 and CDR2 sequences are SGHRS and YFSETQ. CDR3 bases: TGCGCCAGCAGCTTAAATACGTTCTACGAGCAGTACTTC. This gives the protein CASSLNTFYEQYF.

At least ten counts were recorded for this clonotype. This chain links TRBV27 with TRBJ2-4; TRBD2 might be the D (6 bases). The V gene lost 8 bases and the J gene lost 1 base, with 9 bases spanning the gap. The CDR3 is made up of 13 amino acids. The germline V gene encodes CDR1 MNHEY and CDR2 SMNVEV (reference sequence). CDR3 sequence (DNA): TGTGCCAGCCTAGGGAGGGCCAAAAACATTCAGTACTTC. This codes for CASLGRAKNIQYF.

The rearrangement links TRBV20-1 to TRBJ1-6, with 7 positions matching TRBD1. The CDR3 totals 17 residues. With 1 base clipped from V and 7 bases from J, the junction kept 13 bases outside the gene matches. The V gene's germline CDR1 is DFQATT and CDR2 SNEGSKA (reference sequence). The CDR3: CSARGLGLQGVNSPLHF. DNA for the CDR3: TGCAGTGCTAGAGGGCTGGGGCTTCAGGGGGTAAATTCACCCCTCCACTTT.

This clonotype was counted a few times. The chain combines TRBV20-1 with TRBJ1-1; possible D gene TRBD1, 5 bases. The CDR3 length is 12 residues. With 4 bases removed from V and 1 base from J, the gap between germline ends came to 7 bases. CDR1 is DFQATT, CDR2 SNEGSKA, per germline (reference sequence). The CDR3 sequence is CSAMDKNTEAFF. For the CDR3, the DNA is TGCAGTGCTATGGACAAGAACACTGAAGCTTTCTTT.

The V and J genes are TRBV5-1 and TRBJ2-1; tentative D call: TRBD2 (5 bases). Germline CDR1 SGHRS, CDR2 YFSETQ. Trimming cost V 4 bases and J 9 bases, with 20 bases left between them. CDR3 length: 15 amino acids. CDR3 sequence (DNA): TGCGCCAGCAGCCATTTGCAAAGTACCGGAGGTGAGCAGTTCTTC. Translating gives CASSHLQSTGGEQFF.

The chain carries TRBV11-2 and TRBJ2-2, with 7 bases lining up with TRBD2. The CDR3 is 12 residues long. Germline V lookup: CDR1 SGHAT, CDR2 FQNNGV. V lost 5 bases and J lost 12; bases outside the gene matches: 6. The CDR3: CASSPGLGQLFF. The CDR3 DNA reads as TGTGCCAGCAGCCCCGGACTAGGGCAGCTGTTTTTT.

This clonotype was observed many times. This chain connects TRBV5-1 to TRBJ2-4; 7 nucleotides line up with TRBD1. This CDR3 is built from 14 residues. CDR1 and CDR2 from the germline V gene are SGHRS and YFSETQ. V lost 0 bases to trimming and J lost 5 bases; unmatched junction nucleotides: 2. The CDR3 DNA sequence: TGCGCCAGCAGCTTGGCCGGGACAGAAAACATTCAGTACTTC. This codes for CASSLAGTENIQYF.

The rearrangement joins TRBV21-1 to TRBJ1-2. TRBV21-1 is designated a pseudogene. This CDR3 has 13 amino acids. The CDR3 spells CASSTGRHYGYTF. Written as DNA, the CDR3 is TGTGCCAGCAGCACGGGACGGCATTATGGCTACACCTTC.

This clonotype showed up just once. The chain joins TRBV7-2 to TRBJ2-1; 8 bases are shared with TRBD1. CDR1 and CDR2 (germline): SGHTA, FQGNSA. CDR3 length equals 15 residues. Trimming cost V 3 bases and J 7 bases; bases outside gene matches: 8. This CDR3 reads CASSFSWTGKNEQFF. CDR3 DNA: TGTGCCAGCAGCTTCTCATGGACAGGGAAAAATGAGCAGTTCTTC. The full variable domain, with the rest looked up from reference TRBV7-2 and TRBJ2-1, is GAGVSQSPSNKVTEKGKDVELRCDPISGHTALYWYRQSLGQGLEFLIYFQGNSAPDKSGLPSDRFSAERTGGSVSTLTIQRTQQEDSAVYLCASSFSWTGKNEQFFGPGTRLTVL.

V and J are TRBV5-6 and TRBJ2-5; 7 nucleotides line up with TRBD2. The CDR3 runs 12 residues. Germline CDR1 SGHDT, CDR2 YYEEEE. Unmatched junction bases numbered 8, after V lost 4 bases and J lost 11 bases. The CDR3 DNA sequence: TGTGCCAGCAGCAGGATTGGGCGGGAGCAGTACTTC. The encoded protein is CASSRIGREQYF. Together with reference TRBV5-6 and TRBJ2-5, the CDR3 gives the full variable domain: DAGVTQSPTHLIKTRGQQVTLRCSPKSGHDTVSWYQQALGQGPQFIFQYYEEEERQRGNFPDRFSGHQFPNYSSELNVNALLLGDSALYLCASSRIGREQYFGPGTRLLVL.

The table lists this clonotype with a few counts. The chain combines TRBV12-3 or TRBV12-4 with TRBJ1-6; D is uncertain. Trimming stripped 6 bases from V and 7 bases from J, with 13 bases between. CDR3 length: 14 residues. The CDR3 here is CASSPGGMNSPLHF. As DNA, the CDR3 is TGTGCCAGCAGCCCCGGAGGGATGAATTCACCCCTCCACTTT.

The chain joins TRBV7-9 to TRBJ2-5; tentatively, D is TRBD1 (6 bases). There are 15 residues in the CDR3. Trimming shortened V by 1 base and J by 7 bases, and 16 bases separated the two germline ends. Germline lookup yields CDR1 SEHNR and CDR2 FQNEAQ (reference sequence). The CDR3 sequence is CASSLVGRGFGTQYF. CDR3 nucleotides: TGTGCCAGCAGCTTAGTCGGCAGGGGCTTCGGGACCCAGTACTTC.

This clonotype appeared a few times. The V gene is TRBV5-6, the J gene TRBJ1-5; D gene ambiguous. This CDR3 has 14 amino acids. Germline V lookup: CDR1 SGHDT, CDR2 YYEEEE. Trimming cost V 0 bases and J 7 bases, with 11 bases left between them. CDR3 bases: TGTGCCAGCAGCTTGGCGGGTAAGAGCCAGCCCCAGCATTTT. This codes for CASSLAGKSQPQHF. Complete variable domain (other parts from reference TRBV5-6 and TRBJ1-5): DAGVTQSPTHLIKTRGQQVTLRCSPKSGHDTVSWYQQALGQGPQFIFQYYEEEERQRGNFPDRFSGHQFPNYSSELNVNALLLGDSALYLCASSLAGKSQPQHFGDGTRLSIL.

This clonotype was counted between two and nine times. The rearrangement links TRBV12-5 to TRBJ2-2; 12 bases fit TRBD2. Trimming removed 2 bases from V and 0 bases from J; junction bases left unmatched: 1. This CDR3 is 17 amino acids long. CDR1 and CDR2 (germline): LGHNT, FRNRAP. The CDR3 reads CASGLRLAGANTGELFF. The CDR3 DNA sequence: TGTGCTAGTGGTTTGAGACTAGCGGGGGCGAACACCGGGGAGCTGTTTTTT.

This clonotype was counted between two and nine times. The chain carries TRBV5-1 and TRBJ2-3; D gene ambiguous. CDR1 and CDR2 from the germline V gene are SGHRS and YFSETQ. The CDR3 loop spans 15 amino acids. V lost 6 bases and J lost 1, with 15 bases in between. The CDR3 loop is CASTLRAERTDTQYF. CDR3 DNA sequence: TGCGCCAGCACCTTAAGGGCGGAGCGCACAGATACGCAGTATTTT.